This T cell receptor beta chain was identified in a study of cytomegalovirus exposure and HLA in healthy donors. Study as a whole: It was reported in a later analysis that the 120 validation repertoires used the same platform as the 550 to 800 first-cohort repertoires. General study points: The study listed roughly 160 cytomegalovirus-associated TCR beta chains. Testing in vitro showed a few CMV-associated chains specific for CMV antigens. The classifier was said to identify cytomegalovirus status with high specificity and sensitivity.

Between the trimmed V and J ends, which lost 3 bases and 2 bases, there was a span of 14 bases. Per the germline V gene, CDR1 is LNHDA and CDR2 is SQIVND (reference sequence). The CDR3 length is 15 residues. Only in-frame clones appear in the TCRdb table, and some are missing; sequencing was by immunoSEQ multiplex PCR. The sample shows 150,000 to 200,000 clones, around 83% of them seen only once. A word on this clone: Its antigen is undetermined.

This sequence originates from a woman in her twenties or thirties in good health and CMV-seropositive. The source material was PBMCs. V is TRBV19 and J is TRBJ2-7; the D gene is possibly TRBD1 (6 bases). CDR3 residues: CASSMARDRPYEQYF. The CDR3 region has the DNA TGTGCCAGTAGTATGGCCCGTGACAGGCCCTACGAGCAGTACTTC.